Each of the 28 T cell receptor beta chains below was sequenced from the same sample in a study of blood T cell repertoires in COVID-19. The method was immunoSEQ multiplex PCR; TCRdb's version includes in-frame clones alone and lacks a portion of them. The sample lists 200,000 to 250,000 clones; 70% to 90% were seen once. Sequenced material: PBMCs or T cells enriched from blood (not recorded which). The receptors here all came from a woman aged 45-59 years in a cohort exposed to, infected with or recovered from COVID-19 (not recorded which).

The rearrangement links TRBV7-9 to TRBJ2-7, with 10 positions matching TRBD1. V gave up 4 bases and J gave up 3 bases; unmatched junction bases: 6. The CDR3 runs to 15 residues. The germline V gene encodes CDR1 SEHNR and CDR2 FQNEAQ (reference sequence). CDR3 DNA: TGTGCCAGCAGCTGGAGACAGGGGGCAGGCTACGAGCAGTACTTC. It codes for CASSWRQGAGYEQYF.

As regards this clone: The sample contains more than one DNA sequence encoding this CDR3. V and J are TRBV12-3 or TRBV12-4 and TRBJ1-5; possible D gene TRBD1, 5 bases. CDR3 size: 13 residues. V was cut by 5 bases and J by 5 bases, with 10 bases left in between. The DNA of the CDR3 is TGTGCCAGCAGTCTTCGGGGGGATCAGCCCCAGCATTTT. Protein product: CASSLRGDQPQHF.

The sample holds a few counts of this clone. The genes are TRBV19 and TRBJ2-2, with 8 bases lining up with TRBD1. Per the germline V gene, CDR1 is LNHDA and CDR2 is SQIVND (reference sequence). This CDR3 is 16 amino acids long. The ends lost 2 bases at V and 3 bases at J; junction bases unmatched: 5. CDR3 sequence (DNA): TGTGCCAGTAGTATATTTCAGGGGGCCTACACCGGGGAGCTGTTTTTT. The encoded protein is CASSIFQGAYTGELFF.

The chain recombines TRBV19 with TRBJ1-3; D is undetermined. V lost 8 bases and J lost 4, with 12 bases in between. Germline loops: CDR1 LNHDA, CDR2 SQIVND (reference sequence). The CDR3 is 13 amino acids. CDR3 in DNA: TGTGCCAGTCAAACCGTTCGGGGAAACACCATATATTTT. It is translated as CASQTVRGNTIYF.

Notes on this clone: This specimen includes other DNA sequences encoding the same CDR3. The rearrangement links TRBV5-1 to TRBJ1-5; D is unclear. The germline V and J ends were trimmed by 4 bases and 2 bases, with 10 bases remaining between them. From germline, CDR1 is SGHRS and CDR2 YFSETQ. CDR3 length: 14 residues. The CDR3 sequence is CASSPGQGNQPQHF. As DNA, the CDR3 is TGCGCCAGCAGCCCTGGGCAGGGCAATCAGCCCCAGCATTTT.

This chain uses TRBV10-3 with TRBJ1-1, with a tentative D call TRBD1 (5 bases). CDR3 length: 15 amino acids. V lost 3 bases and J 6 bases, leaving 17 bases between the germline ends. Germline CDR1 ENHRY, CDR2 SYGVKD. CDR3: CAISDLGGAGSEAFF. CDR3 DNA sequence: TGTGCCATCAGTGACCTGGGAGGGGCAGGGTCTGAAGCTTTCTTT.

J is TRBJ1-6 and V is TRBV3-1 (or the pseudogene TRBV3-2); 7 nucleotides agree with TRBD1. The CDR3 contains 13 residues. The V gene end was trimmed by 8 bases and the J gene end by 11 bases; junction bases not matched to a gene: 9. Germline values: CDR1 LGHDT, CDR2 YNNKEL (reference sequence). DNA of the CDR3: TGTGCCAGCGCGAGGGGGCCTTTTGCACCCCTCCACTTT. Its protein product is CASARGPFAPLHF.

The chain is built from TRBV10-2 and TRBJ1-2, with D unresolved. V was clipped by 5 bases and J by 0 bases, with 13 bases between them. Per germline, CDR1 WSHSY and CDR2 SAAADI. This CDR3 has 15 amino acids. In DNA form, the CDR3 reads TGCGCCAGCAGTATCAACAGAGTGACTAACTATGGCTACACCTTC. This encodes CASSINRVTNYGYTF.

V usage is TRBV19 and J usage is TRBJ2-7, with 8 positions matching TRBD1. Losses at the gene ends were 7 bases for V and 2 bases for J; bases not matched to a gene: 7. Germline CDR1 is LNHDA and CDR2 is SQIVND (reference sequence). The CDR3 covers 14 residues. The CDR3 DNA sequence: TGTGCCAGTAAAGACAGGGGAGGAACCTACGAGCAGTACTTC. This sequence encodes CASKDRGGTYEQYF.

This clone has just a few counts. This chain connects TRBV7-2 to TRBJ1-5; D is possibly TRBD1 (5 bases). Germline lookup yields CDR1 SGHTA and CDR2 FQGNSA. Trimming stripped 1 base from V and 10 bases from J, with 14 bases between. The CDR3 loop spans 14 amino acids. CDR3 sequence: CASSLEKGNGPQHF. Written as DNA, the CDR3 is TGTGCCAGCAGCTTAGAGAAGGGGAACGGACCCCAGCATTTT.

Concerning this clone itself: At one of its ends the junction is not consistent with the germline gene, which may arise from a read error. The genes are TRBV28 and TRBJ1-2; tentatively, D is TRBD1 (5 bases). This CDR3 spans 14 amino acids. From germline, CDR1 is MDHEN and CDR2 SYDVKM. Here the CDR3 DNA reads TGTGCCAGCAGTCCCCGGACCGTTCTGAGAGTAGGGGCCTTC. Translation gives CASSPRTVLRVGAF.

This chain uses TRBV27 with TRBJ2-3; a possible D gene is TRBD2 (6 bases). V was pared by 5 bases and J by 1 base, with 16 bases between. Germline CDR1 and CDR2: MNHEY and SMNVEV (reference sequence). The CDR3 length is 16 residues. Here the CDR3 reads CASSHPRDSGTDTQYF. The CDR3 DNA is TGTGCCAGCAGTCACCCCCGGGACTCCGGCACAGATACGCAGTATTTT.

J is TRBJ2-1 and V is TRBV7-2, with 8 bases identical to TRBD2. Germline V gene sequence: CDR1 SGHTA, CDR2 FQGNSA. The CDR3 sequence is 15 residues long. The V segment lost 1 base and the J segment 6 bases; nucleotides outside the gene matches: 5. The DNA of the CDR3 is TGTGCCAGCAGCTTAGACCGGGGGGGCGGCAATGAGCAGTTCTTC. Translating it yields CASSLDRGGGNEQFF.

This sequence joins TRBV7-9 and TRBJ1-5; D ambiguous. CDR3 length: 12 amino acids. The ends were cut back, 5 bases at V and 2 bases at J, with 4 bases in the middle. Germline CDR1 and CDR2: SEHNR and FQNEAQ (reference sequence). The CDR3 DNA reads TGTGCCAGCAGCCGGGGCAATCAGCCCCAGCATTTT. This gives the protein CASSRGNQPQHF.

The chain combines TRBV4-2 with TRBJ2-3; TRBD2 matches at 10 bases. This CDR3 comprises 15 residues. Germline CDR1 reads LGHNA; CDR2 reads YNFKEQ. V dropped 2 bases and J dropped 2; count of bases not matched to a gene: 1. CDR3 in DNA: TGTGCCAGCAGCCAACTAGCGGGGGCCACAGATACGCAGTATTTT. It translates to CASSQLAGATDTQYF.

The chain links TRBV6-2 or TRBV6-3 to TRBJ2-7; 7 positions agree with TRBD1. The J segment lost 6 bases and the V segment lost 4 bases, leaving 12 bases of the junction unmatched. Germline loops: CDR1 MNHEY, CDR2 SVGEGT. This CDR3 is 15 amino acids long. DNA of the CDR3: TGTGCCAGCAGTTTACAACAGGGGATCCAGGGCGAGCAGTACTTC. Protein: CASSLQQGIQGEQYF.

The rearrangement joins TRBV19 to TRBJ2-7; 12 bases map to TRBD1. Germline V gene data show CDR1 as LNHDA and CDR2 as SQIVND (reference sequence). Unmatched junction bases numbered 6, after V lost 3 bases and J lost 6 bases. The CDR3 length is 15 residues. CDR3 DNA sequence: TGTGCCAGTAGTATTGGGGGACAGGGGGCCAGCGAGCAGTACTTC. This codes for CASSIGGQGASEQYF.

The rearrangement links TRBV5-1 to TRBJ2-2; 11 nucleotides line up with TRBD1. V trimming: 3 bases; J trimming: 4 bases; junction bases outside the gene matches: 11. Germline-derived CDR1 and CDR2 are SGHRS and YFSETQ. The CDR3 totals 18 residues. CDR3 protein: CASSWDRGDSSSTGELFF. The CDR3 nucleotides are TGCGCCAGCAGCTGGGACAGGGGGGATTCATCGAGCACCGGGGAGCTGTTTTTT.

For the CDR3, the DNA is TGTGCCAGCAGCCAAGAGGACAGGGCATACTACGAGCAGTACTTC. It yields the protein CASSQEDRAYYEQYF. The chain joins TRBV4-2 to TRBJ2-7; 8 nucleotides line up with TRBD1. Germline loops: CDR1 LGHNA, CDR2 YNFKEQ. Trimming at V came to 0 bases and at J to 3 bases, leaving 4 bases not matched to a gene. This CDR3 has 15 amino acids.

The chain employs TRBV28 and TRBJ2-7; D perhaps matches TRBD1 (6 bases). CDR1 is MDHEN, CDR2 SYDVKM, per germline. Trimming stripped 10 bases from V and 0 bases from J, with 16 bases between. The CDR3 length is 14 residues. As DNA, the CDR3 is TGTGCCACCTCCGACAGGAAGACCTCCTACGAGCAGTACTTC. Translating gives CATSDRKTSYEQYF.

This chain uses TRBV4-3 with TRBJ1-2; D may be TRBD1 (5 bases). The germline V and J ends were trimmed by 3 bases and 3 bases, with 17 bases remaining between them. The CDR3 sequence is 16 residues long. Germline CDR1 reads LGHNA; CDR2 reads YSLEER. The CDR3 protein is CASSQGRREMHYGYTF. CDR3 nucleotide sequence: TGCGCCAGCAGCCAGGGACGGAGGGAGATGCACTATGGCTACACCTTC.

The rearrangement joins TRBV27 to TRBJ2-7; TRBD2 is a possible D gene (5 bases). The V gene's germline CDR1 is MNHEY and CDR2 SMNVEV (reference sequence). V lost 4 bases and J lost 0, with 25 bases in between. CDR3 length: 19 residues. CDR3 DNA: TGTGCCAGCAGTTCTTTTTCCCTTACTGCCGGGGTAAGCTCCTACGAGCAGTACTTC. This gives the protein CASSSFSLTAGVSSYEQYF.

The rearrangement joins TRBV28 to TRBJ2-1; tentatively, D is TRBD2 (5 bases). The germline V gene encodes CDR1 MDHEN and CDR2 SYDVKM. V shed 6 bases and J shed 0 bases, with 18 bases lying between them. This CDR3 has 17 residues. The CDR3 DNA is TGTGCCAGCAGCCACAACCGCGGGTCCAGCTCCTACAATGAGCAGTTCTTC. Amino acid sequence: CASSHNRGSSSYNEQFF.

DNA of the CDR3: TGCGCCAGCAGCCCGACAGGGGGCAACACCGGGGAGCTGTTTTTT. Translating gives CASSPTGGNTGELFF. This chain uses TRBV5-1 with TRBJ2-2, with 10 bases that match TRBD1. CDR1 and CDR2 (germline): SGHRS, YFSETQ. V shed 4 bases and J 2 bases; nucleotides not matched to a gene: 2. The CDR3 runs 15 residues.

The chain carries TRBV5-6 and TRBJ2-1; TRBD2 aligns across 9 bases. The length of the CDR3 is 15 residues. The germline CDR1 and CDR2 sequences are SGHDT and YYEEEE. V lost 6 bases, J lost 2 bases, and 6 bases stayed unmatched. For the CDR3, the DNA is TGTGCCAGCACCCCCGTAGCGGGGGCCTACAATGAGCAGTTCTTC. Translating it yields CASTPVAGAYNEQFF.

This sequence joins TRBV28 and TRBJ1-5; 9 bases align to TRBD1. The V and J ends lost 2 bases and 4 bases, in that order; junction bases with no gene match: 0. This CDR3 comprises 14 residues. Germline V CDR1 and CDR2: MDHEN, SYDVKM. CDR3 nucleotides: TGTGCCAGCAGTTTAGGGACAGGGAATCAGCCCCAGCATTTT. Its protein product is CASSLGTGNQPQHF.

The CDR3 DNA sequence: TGTGCCAGCAGCTTATTCGCTAGCGGCCAAGAGACCCAGTACTTC. Amino acid sequence: CASSLFASGQETQYF. J is TRBJ2-5 and V is TRBV7-2, with TRBD2 matching over 7 bases. CDR1 is SGHTA and CDR2 is FQGNSA in the germline V gene. The CDR3 is made up of 15 amino acids. The V segment lost 2 bases and the J segment 1 base; nucleotides outside the gene matches: 4.

As concerns this clone: The sample holds other DNA sequences that translate to the same CDR3. The chain has TRBV11-3 and TRBJ1-3, with a tentative D call TRBD1 (5 bases). This CDR3 spans 14 amino acids. Trimming cost V 4 bases and J 0 bases, with 7 bases left between them. The germline gives CDR1 SGHNT, CDR2 YENEEA. CDR3 residues: CASSSGDSGNTIYF. The CDR3 DNA is TGTGCCAGCAGCTCGGGGGACTCTGGAAACACCATATATTTT.